The clone carrying this TCR beta chain counts as medium-sized. Each CDR3 protein is one row after TCRdb ran MiXCR on the reads. The table lists 15,000 to 20,000 distinct CDR3 sequences, more than 8.5% of them singletons. The sample originates from a study of type 1 regulatory T cells. Study background: This in vitro CD4 product, T-allo10, is enriched for Tr1 cells and alloantigen-specific.

This CDR3 spans 15 amino acids. Germline V gives CDR1 LNHDA, CDR2 SQIVND (reference sequence). V was trimmed by 4 bases and J by 4 bases, leaving 13 bases between them. The chain joins TRBV19 to TRBJ2-2; D gene ambiguous. The TCR was taken from a human donor in good health. Sequencing used CD4+ T cells, either the whole sample or a sorted fraction (not recorded which). CDR3 coding DNA: TGTGCCAGTAGTAACGCGAATGCAGTCACCGGGGAGCTGTTTTTT. This translates into CASSNANAVTGELFF.